This T cell receptor beta chain was recovered during a study of early T cells in non-severe SARS-CoV-2 infection. Study as a whole: The input, bulk RNA from unsorted whole blood, was sequenced, and chains were unpaired. Study conclusions and caveats: VDJdb matches were skewed toward anti-spike CD8 T cell responses.

The CDR3 is made up of 15 amino acids. The V gene end was trimmed by 11 bases and the J gene end by 8 bases; junction bases not matched to a gene: 18. Germline V gene data show CDR1 as LNHDA and CDR2 as SQIVND (reference sequence). Individual cDNA molecules were tagged with unique molecular identifiers. MiXCR, run by TCRdb on the 5' RACE reads, gives a single entry per CDR3 protein. This sample yields 50,000 or so distinct CDR3 sequences, of which approximately 10% are seen a single time; 9.1% belongs to the top ten. This clonotype was observed a few times. Its antigen is currently unknown. The chain recombines TRBV19 with TRBJ1-2; 9 nucleotides agree with TRBD1. Sequencing was carried out using whole blood. This clonotype was sampled from an adult who was a healthcare worker with PCR-confirmed SARS-CoV-2 infection or an uninfected control (not recorded which). CDR3 sequence reads: CAARQDRGPNEGYTF. The CDR3 DNA follows: TGTGCCGCCCGCCAGGACAGGGGCCCCAACGAGGGCTACACCTTC.